This entry is about one TCR beta chain. The sample belongs to a study of cytomegalovirus exposure and HLA in healthy donors. Vbeta (60) and Jbeta (13) primers were used in the PCR. How the authors handled the data: A later analysis counted 65 million to 80 million unique TCR beta chains, around 10 million shared. Data came from immunoSEQ multiplex PCR; TCRdb stores just in-frame clones and leaves some out. V and J calls and clone size are given by that table; D and trimming were obtained from the DNA. The top ten hold around 2.8% of the sample, which has hundreds of thousands of clones, over 70% seen once. CDR3 size: 14 residues. V shed 4 bases, J shed 7 bases, and the junction held 4 bases outside the gene matches. Per the germline V gene, CDR1 is MGHRA and CDR2 is YSYEKL.

The sequenced sample consisted of PBMCs. The rearrangement joins TRBV4-1 to TRBJ2-1; 10 bases agree with TRBD2. The sequence was collected from an older woman in good health and CMV-seropositive. CDR3 region: CASSLPGLANEQFF. The CDR3 region has the DNA TGCGCCAGCAGCCTGCCGGGACTAGCGAATGAGCAGTTCTTC.